This TCR beta chain was profiled in a study of cytomegalovirus exposure and HLA in healthy donors. Germline V gene lookup returns CDR1 SNHLY and CDR2 FYNNEI. CDR3 size: 11 residues. The germline V and J ends were trimmed by 4 bases and 10 bases, with 10 bases remaining between them. This clone was observed a few times. Researchers ran the PCR with 60 Vbeta and 13 Jbeta primers. Using immunoSEQ multiplex PCR, the repertoire was profiled, and TCRdb retains in-frame clones only, with some absent. The data contain under 200,000 clones, roughly 80% of them singletons. The gene calls are TRBV2 and TRBJ1-1, with TRBD1 as a possible D gene (6 bases). The source of this sequence is a male donor in good health and CMV-seronegative. The sequencing input was PBMCs. CDR3: CASSGQEPAFF. CDR3 in DNA: TGTGCCAGCAGTGGACAGGAACCAGCTTTCTTT. Drawing the rest from reference TRBV2 and TRBJ1-1, the complete variable domain is EPEVTQTPSHQVTQMGQEVILRCVPISNHLYFYWYRQILGQKVEFLVSFYNNEISEKSEIFDDQFSVERPDGSNFTLKIRSTKLEDSAMYFCASSGQEPAFFGQGTRLTVV.